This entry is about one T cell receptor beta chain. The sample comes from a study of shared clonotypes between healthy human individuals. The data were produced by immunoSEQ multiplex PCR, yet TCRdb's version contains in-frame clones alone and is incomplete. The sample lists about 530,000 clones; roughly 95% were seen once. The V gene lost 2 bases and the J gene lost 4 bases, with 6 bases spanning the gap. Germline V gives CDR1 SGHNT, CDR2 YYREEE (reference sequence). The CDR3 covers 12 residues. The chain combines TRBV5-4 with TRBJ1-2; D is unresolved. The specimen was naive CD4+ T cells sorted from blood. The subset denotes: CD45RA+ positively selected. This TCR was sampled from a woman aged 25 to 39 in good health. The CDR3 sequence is CASSFGVYGYTF. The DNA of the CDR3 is TGTGCCAGCAGCTTCGGGGTCTATGGCTACACCTTC.